The source of this T cell receptor beta chain is a study of shared clonotypes between healthy human individuals. About the study: The cohort comprised a couple of women and a few men. Their ages spanned 18 to 49 years.

Naive CD8 cells, CD45RO-negative and positively selected for CCR7, excluded terminally differentiated effector memory CD45RA+ cells. With regard to this clone: In the same sample, other DNA sequences code for this CDR3.

Clones were sequenced by immunoSEQ multiplex PCR, and TCRdb holds only the in-frame ones, with some missing. Here the sample spans roughly 2.1 million clones, 85% to 95% being singletons. Sequencing was performed on naive CD8+ T cells from PBMCs. This TCR was sampled from a man in his late teens or twenties in good health. Some clones in this sample may be carry-over from other donors' samples.

DNA for the CDR3: TGTGCCAGCAGCTTAGTGGGGCAGGGCTCCTACGAGCAGTACTTC. It codes for CASSLVGQGSYEQYF. The gene calls are TRBV7-9 and TRBJ2-7; D perhaps matches TRBD1 (5 bases). The CDR3 is 15 amino acids. Between the trimmed V and J ends, which lost 1 base and 0 bases, there was a span of 10 bases. The germline CDR1 and CDR2 sequences are SEHNR and FQNEAQ (reference sequence).